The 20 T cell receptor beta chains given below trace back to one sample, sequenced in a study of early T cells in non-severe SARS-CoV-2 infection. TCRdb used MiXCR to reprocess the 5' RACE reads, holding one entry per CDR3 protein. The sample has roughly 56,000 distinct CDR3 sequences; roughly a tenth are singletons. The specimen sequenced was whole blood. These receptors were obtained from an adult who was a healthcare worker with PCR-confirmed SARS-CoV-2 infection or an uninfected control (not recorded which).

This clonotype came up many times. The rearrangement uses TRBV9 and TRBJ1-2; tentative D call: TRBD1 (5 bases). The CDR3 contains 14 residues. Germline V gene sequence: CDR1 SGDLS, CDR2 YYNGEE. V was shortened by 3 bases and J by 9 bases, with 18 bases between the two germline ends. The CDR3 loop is CASSASGTRASYTF. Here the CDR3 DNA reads TGTGCCAGCAGCGCATCAGGGACTCGAGCGAGCTACACCTTC.

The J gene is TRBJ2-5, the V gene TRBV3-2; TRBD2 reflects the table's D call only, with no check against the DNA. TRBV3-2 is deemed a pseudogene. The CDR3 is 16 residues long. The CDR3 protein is CASSALAELNQETQYF. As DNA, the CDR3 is TGTGCCAGCAGCGCACTAGCGGAGCTTAACCAAGAGACCCAGTACTTC.

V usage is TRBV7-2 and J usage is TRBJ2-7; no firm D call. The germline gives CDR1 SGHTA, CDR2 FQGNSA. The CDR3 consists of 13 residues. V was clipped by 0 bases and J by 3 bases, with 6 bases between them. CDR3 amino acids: CASSLASSYEQYF. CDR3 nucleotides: TGTGCCAGCAGCTTAGCGTCCAGCTACGAGCAGTACTTC.

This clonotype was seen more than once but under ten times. CDR3: CSVISGGPYGYTF. Here the CDR3 DNA reads TGCAGCGTGATTTCCGGGGGGCCCTATGGCTACACCTTC. The chain has TRBV29-1 and TRBJ1-2, with D perhaps matching TRBD1 (6 bases). The CDR3 is made up of 13 amino acids. Trimming stripped 6 bases from V and 4 bases from J, with 15 bases between. Germline assignment: CDR1 SQVTM and CDR2 ANQGSEA.

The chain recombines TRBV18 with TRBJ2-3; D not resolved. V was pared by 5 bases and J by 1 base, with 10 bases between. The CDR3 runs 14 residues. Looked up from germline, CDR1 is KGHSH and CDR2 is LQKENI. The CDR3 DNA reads TGTGCCAGCTCAGCCATCGGAGGCACAGATACGCAGTATTTT. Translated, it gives CASSAIGGTDTQYF.

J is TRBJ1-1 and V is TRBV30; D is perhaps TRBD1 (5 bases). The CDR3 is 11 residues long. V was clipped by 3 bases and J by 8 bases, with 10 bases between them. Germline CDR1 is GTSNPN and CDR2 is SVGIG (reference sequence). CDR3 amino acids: CAWSSRQEAFF. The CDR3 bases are TGTGCCTGGAGCTCGAGACAGGAAGCTTTCTTT. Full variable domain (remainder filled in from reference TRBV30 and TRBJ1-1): SQTIHQWPATLVQPVGSPLSLECTVEGTSNPNLYWYRQAAGRGLQLLFYSVGIGQISSEVPQNLSASRPQDRQFILSSKKLLLSDSGFYLCAWSSRQEAFFGQGTRLTVV.

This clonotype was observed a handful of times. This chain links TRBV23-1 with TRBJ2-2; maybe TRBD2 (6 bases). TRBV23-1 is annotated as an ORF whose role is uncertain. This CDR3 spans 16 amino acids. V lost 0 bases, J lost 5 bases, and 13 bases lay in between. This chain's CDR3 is CASSQSWEVGTGELFF. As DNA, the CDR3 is TGCGCCAGCAGTCAATCTTGGGAGGTTGGAACCGGGGAGCTGTTTTTT.

The CDR3 is CASSQRGSIETQYF. As DNA, the CDR3 is TGTGCCAGCAGTCAGAGGGGGTCGATAGAGACCCAGTACTTC. V usage is TRBV7-3 and J usage is TRBJ2-5; tentatively, D is TRBD1 (6 bases). There are 14 residues in the CDR3. The V gene's germline CDR1 is SGHTA and CDR2 FQGTGA. Trimming pared 6 bases from V and 4 bases from J, leaving 15 bases between.

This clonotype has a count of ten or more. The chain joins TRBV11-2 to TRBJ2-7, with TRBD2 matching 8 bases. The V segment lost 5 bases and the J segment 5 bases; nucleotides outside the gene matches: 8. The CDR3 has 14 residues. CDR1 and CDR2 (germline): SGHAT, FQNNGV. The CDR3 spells CASSPPVTSDEQYF. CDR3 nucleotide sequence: TGTGCCAGCAGCCCTCCTGTGACTAGCGACGAGCAGTACTTC. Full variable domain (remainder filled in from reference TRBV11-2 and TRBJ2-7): EAGVAQSPRYKIIEKRQSVAFWCNPISGHATLYWYQQILGQGPKLLIQFQNNGVVDDSQLPKDRFSAERLKGVDSTLKIQPAKLEDSAVYLCASSPPVTSDEQYFGPGTRLTVT.

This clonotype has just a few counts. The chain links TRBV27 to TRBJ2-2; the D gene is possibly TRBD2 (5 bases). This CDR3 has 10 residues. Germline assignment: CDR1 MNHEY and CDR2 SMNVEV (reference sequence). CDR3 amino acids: CATGNGELFF. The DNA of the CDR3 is TGTGCTACGGGGAACGGGGAGCTGTTTTTT.

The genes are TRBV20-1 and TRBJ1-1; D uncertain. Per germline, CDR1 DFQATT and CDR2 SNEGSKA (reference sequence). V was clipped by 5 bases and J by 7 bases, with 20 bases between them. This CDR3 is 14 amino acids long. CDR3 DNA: TGCAGTGCTGTACCCCTCCTGCCCCCCTATGAAGCTTTCTTT. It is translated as CSAVPLLPPYEAFF.

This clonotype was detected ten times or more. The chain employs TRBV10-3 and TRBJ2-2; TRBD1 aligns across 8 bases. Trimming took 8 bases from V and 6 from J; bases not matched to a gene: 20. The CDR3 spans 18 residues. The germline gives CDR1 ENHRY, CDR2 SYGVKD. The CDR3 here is CAIGLAQGAKGASGELFF. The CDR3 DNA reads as TGTGCCATCGGGCTGGCGCAGGGGGCGAAAGGAGCGTCCGGGGAGCTGTTTTTT.

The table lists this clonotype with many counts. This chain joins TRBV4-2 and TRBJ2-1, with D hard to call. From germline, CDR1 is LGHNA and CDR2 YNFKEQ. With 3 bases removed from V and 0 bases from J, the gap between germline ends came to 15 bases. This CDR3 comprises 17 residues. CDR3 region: CASSQVSSVDSYNEQFF. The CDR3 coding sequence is TGTGCCAGCAGCCAGGTCTCAAGCGTCGACTCCTACAATGAGCAGTTCTTC.

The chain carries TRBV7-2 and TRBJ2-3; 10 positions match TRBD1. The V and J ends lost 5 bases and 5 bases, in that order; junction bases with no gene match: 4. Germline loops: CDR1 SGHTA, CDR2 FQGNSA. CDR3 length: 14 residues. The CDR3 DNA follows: TGTGCCAGCAGCCAGACAGGGGGCGTAGATACGCAGTATTTT. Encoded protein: CASSQTGGVDTQYF.

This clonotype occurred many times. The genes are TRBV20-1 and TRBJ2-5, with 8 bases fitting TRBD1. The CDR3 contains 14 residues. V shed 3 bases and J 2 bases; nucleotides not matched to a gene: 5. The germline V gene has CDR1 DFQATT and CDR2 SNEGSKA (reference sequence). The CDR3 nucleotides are TGCAGTGCTAGTAGGACAGGGAATCAAGAGACCCAGTACTTC. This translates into CSASRTGNQETQYF.

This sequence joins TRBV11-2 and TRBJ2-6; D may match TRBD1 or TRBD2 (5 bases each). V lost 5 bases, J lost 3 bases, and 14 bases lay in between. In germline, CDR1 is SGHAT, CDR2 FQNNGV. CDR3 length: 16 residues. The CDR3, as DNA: TGTGCCAGCAGCCGCCCCCTGGGGGATGGGGCCAACGTCCTGACTTTC. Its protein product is CASSRPLGDGANVLTF.

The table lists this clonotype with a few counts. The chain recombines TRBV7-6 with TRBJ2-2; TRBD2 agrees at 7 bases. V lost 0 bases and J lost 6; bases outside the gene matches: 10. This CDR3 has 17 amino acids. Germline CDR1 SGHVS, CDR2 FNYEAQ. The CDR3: CASSLAQGGSWSGELFF. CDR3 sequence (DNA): TGTGCCAGCAGCTTAGCGCAAGGCGGGAGTTGGTCCGGGGAGCTGTTTTTT.

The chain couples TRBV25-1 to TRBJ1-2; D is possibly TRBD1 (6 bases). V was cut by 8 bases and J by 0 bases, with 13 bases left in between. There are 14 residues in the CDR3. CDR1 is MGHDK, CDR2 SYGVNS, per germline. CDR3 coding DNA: TGTGCCAGCCGCCGAGGGGGGGCTAACTATGGCTACACCTTC. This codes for CASRRGGANYGYTF.

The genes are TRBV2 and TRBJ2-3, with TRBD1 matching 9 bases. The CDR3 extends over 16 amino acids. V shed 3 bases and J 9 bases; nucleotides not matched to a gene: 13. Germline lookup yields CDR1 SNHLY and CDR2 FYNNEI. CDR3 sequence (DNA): TGTGCCAGCAGTGAGGGTCTCCCGGGACAGGGAGAGACGCAGTATTTT. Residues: CASSEGLPGQGETQYF.

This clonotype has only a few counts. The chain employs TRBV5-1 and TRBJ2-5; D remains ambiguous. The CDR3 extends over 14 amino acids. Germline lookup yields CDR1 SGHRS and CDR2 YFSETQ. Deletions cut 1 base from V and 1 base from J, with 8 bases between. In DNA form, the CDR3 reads TGCGCCAGCAGCTTGCAGTATTTCCAAGAGACCCAGTACTTC. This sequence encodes CASSLQYFQETQYF. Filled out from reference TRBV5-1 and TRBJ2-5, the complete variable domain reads KAGVTQTPRYLIKTRGQQVTLSCSPISGHRSVSWYQQTPGQGLQFLFEYFSETQRNKGNFPGRFSGRQFSNSRSEMNVSTLELGDSALYLCASSLQYFQETQYFGPGTRLLVL.